The 21 T cell receptor beta chains given below trace back to one sample, sequenced in a study of human T cells and chemical hapten exposure (dated by TCRdb to the early 2020s). The sample's time point, from its label and the paper: pre-sensitization, week 0. According to the study, the label for this sample's treatment or condition signals: therapeutic diphenylcyclopropenone sensitization with weekly scalp DPC. Library creation used RACE. Sequencer: NextSeq 500. TCRdb reprocessed the public reads (quality trimming at Q25 with fastp, clone calling with MiXCR) and kept in-frame beta chains. Records with the same CDR3 protein are collapsed into one entry carrying the most frequent genes and DNA. Counted in this sample were 50,000 to 65,000 distinct CDR3 sequences; about 11% of them appeared once. The leading ten clones occupy around 4.1% of the sample. This specimen was whole blood, taken in connection with sensitization to the hapten diphenylcyclopropenone (DPC). These receptors came from a woman in her thirties or forties with alopecia areata. Some clones in this sample may be carry-over from other donors' samples.

This clonotype showed up just a few times. The chain uses TRBV19 and TRBJ2-1; D remains unclear. Trimming shortened V by 6 bases and J by 4 bases, and 13 bases separated the two germline ends. Germline CDR1 is LNHDA and CDR2 is SQIVND (reference sequence). CDR3 length equals 14 residues. CDR3 in DNA: TGTGCCAGTAGGAGCCCGGGCAGTTACAATGAGCAGTTCTTC. It codes for CASRSPGSYNEQFF.

This clonotype was counted between two and nine times. The chain combines TRBV7-2 with TRBJ2-2; 9 positions agree with TRBD1. The V gene's germline CDR1 is SGHTA and CDR2 FQGNSA. This CDR3 region has 15 residues. V gave up 1 base and J gave up 7 bases; unmatched junction bases: 4. The CDR3 spells CASSLGDRGIGELFF. In nucleotides, the CDR3 is TGTGCCAGCAGCTTAGGCGACAGGGGGATCGGGGAGCTGTTTTTT.

This clonotype has just a few counts. The J gene is TRBJ2-7, the V gene TRBV7-6; 9 bases align to TRBD1. V dropped 6 bases and J dropped 2; count of bases not matched to a gene: 8. Per the germline V gene, CDR1 is SGHVS and CDR2 is FNYEAQ. This CDR3 region has 15 residues. The chain's CDR3 is CASSSGTGITYEQYF. The CDR3 nucleotides are TGTGCCAGCAGTTCCGGGACAGGGATCACCTACGAGCAGTACTTC.

The J gene is TRBJ2-5, the V gene TRBV25-1; unclear D gene. The germline V gene encodes CDR1 MGHDK and CDR2 SYGVNS. V lost 8 bases and J 1 base, leaving 8 bases between the germline ends. CDR3 size: 12 residues. CDR3 DNA: TGTGCCAGCCAGACTCTCCAAGAGACCCAGTACTTC. Protein product: CASQTLQETQYF.

This clonotype was counted at least ten times. V and J are TRBV4-2 and TRBJ2-2; TRBD2 matches at 10 bases. Germline V CDR1 and CDR2: LGHNA, YNFKEQ. J was trimmed by 6 bases and V by 4 bases; bases with no gene match: 8. The CDR3 sequence is 16 residues long. As DNA, the CDR3 is TGTGCCAGCAGCCCCCCGGGACTAGCGAAATCCGGGGAGCTGTTTTTT. This codes for CASSPPGLAKSGELFF.

This clonotype appeared a few times. The J gene is TRBJ1-1, the V gene TRBV7-3; the D gene is possibly TRBD1 (6 bases). Germline CDR1 and CDR2: SGHTA and FQGTGA. CDR3 size: 13 residues. Trimming pared 5 bases from V and 10 bases from J, leaving 17 bases between. The CDR3 is CASSPQPQGGAFF. CDR3 DNA: TGTGCCAGCAGCCCACAGCCACAGGGTGGAGCTTTCTTT.

The chain employs TRBV7-2 and TRBJ2-3; 7 bases fit TRBD2. Germline trimming cut 7 bases from V and 4 bases from J; bases unmatched to any gene: 8. CDR1 and CDR2 from the germline V gene are SGHTA and FQGNSA. CDR3 length: 14 amino acids. The DNA of the CDR3 is TGTGCCAGCAAAGTCGCAGCGGGGCCAGATACGCAGTATTTT. It yields the protein CASKVAAGPDTQYF.

The CDR3 coding sequence is TGCAGTGTCGATGCCGGGACTGGCTCGTGGACCCAGTACTTC. It yields the protein CSVDAGTGSWTQYF. The chain joins TRBV20-1 to TRBJ2-5, with D possibly being TRBD2 (6 bases). Germline CDR1 and CDR2: DFQATT and SNEGSKA (reference sequence). The CDR3 totals 14 residues. Trimming cost V 7 bases and J 7 bases, with 22 bases left between them.

This clonotype was detected many times. V usage is TRBV2 and J usage is TRBJ1-2, with D perhaps matching TRBD1 (6 bases). Germline V CDR1 and CDR2: SNHLY, FYNNEI. V gave up 3 bases and J gave up 1 base, with 9 bases separating them. The CDR3 is made up of 14 amino acids. The DNA of the CDR3 is TGTGCCAGCAGTGACGACAGGAGTAACTATGGCTACACCTTC. Translating gives CASSDDRSNYGYTF.

This clonotype was seen more than once but under ten times. This chain joins TRBV28 and TRBJ1-2; D remains ambiguous. This CDR3 is 13 amino acids long. V shed 5 bases and J shed 4 bases, with 11 bases lying between them. CDR1 is MDHEN and CDR2 is SYDVKM in the germline V gene. CDR3 nucleotides: TGTGCCAGCAGTCCCCCGGGCACCTATGGCTACACCTTC. Translated: CASSPPGTYGYTF.

The V gene is TRBV29-1, the J gene TRBJ2-7, with D unresolved. V was cut by 3 bases and J by 0 bases, with 15 bases left in between. This CDR3 has 15 residues. CDR1 and CDR2 (germline): SQVTM, ANQGSEA. The CDR3 here is CSVESDTSSSYEQYF. CDR3 nucleotides: TGCAGCGTTGAGTCAGACACCTCAAGCTCCTACGAGCAGTACTTC.

This clonotype was detected only a few times. The chain joins TRBV6-2 or TRBV6-3 to TRBJ2-1; D call uncertain. Per germline, CDR1 MNHEY and CDR2 SVGEGT. Trimming cost V 10 bases and J 0 bases, with 10 bases left between them. The length of the CDR3 is 13 residues. CDR3 coding DNA: TGTGCCACCCAGACCTACTCCTACAATGAGCAGTTCTTC. Protein product: CATQTYSYNEQFF.

This clonotype was picked up many times. CDR3 region: CASSRTPGQPVDEQYF. Here the CDR3 DNA reads TGTGCCAGTAGCCGAACCCCGGGACAGCCGGTAGACGAGCAGTACTTC. This rearrangement joins TRBV19 to TRBJ2-7; 7 bases align to TRBD1. The CDR3 extends over 16 amino acids. The ends lost 6 bases at V and 5 bases at J; junction bases unmatched: 16. Germline V CDR1 and CDR2: LNHDA, SQIVND (reference sequence).

In regard to this clonotype: Its ends do not fully match the called genes, so a read error is possible. The J gene is TRBJ1-2, the V gene TRBV6-2 or TRBV6-3, with 7 positions matching TRBD1. The CDR3 consists of 13 residues. Germline V gene lookup returns CDR1 MNHEY and CDR2 SVGEGT. Written as DNA, the CDR3 is TGTGCCAGCGGCGACAGGGTTGACTATGGCTACGCCTTC. This translates into CASGDRVDYGYAF.

The chain joins TRBV2 to TRBJ1-1; D unresolved. The CDR3 sequence is 15 residues long. CDR1 and CDR2 (germline): SNHLY, FYNNEI. The V and J ends lost 10 bases and 6 bases respectively, with 24 bases between them. The CDR3 nucleotides are TGTGCCAACCCATCCCCGGGTTCCGTGTCCCCTGAAGCTTTCTTT. It yields the protein CANPSPGSVSPEAFF.

As for this clonotype: With a much larger clone just one base away, this may be a read error. J is TRBJ1-1 and V is TRBV5-4; TRBD1 is a possible D gene (6 bases). Trimming cost V 4 bases and J 4 bases, with 11 bases left between them. The CDR3 is 13 residues long. Germline assignment: CDR1 SGHNT and CDR2 YYREEE (reference sequence). For the CDR3, the DNA is TGTGCCAGCAGCATGCAGGGGAGCACTGAAGCTTTCTTT. It is translated as CASSMQGSTEAFF.

This clonotype was picked up many times. The chain joins TRBV7-9 to TRBJ2-3; perhaps TRBD1 as D (6 bases). Trimming removed 5 bases from V and 0 bases from J, with 12 bases in between. The germline CDR1 and CDR2 sequences are SEHNR and FQNEAQ (reference sequence). The CDR3 extends over 15 amino acids. The CDR3 protein is CASSADRPSTDTQYF. CDR3 in DNA: TGTGCCAGCAGCGCCGACAGGCCTAGCACAGATACGCAGTATTTT.

This CDR3 is CASSSTSGSETQYF. The DNA for the CDR3 is TGCGCCAGCAGCTCGACTAGCGGGAGCGAGACCCAGTACTTC. This sequence joins TRBV5-1 and TRBJ2-5; 12 bases line up with TRBD2. This CDR3 region has 14 residues. The ends lost 3 bases at V and 5 bases at J; junction bases unmatched: 2. Germline V gene data show CDR1 as SGHRS and CDR2 as YFSETQ.

In the case of this clonotype: This may arise from a read error, as a much more abundant clone is one base away. The rearrangement links TRBV4-3 to TRBJ2-3, with D possibly being TRBD2 (5 bases). Per the germline V gene, CDR1 is LGHNA and CDR2 is YSLEER. V was shortened by 1 base and J by 0 bases, with 14 bases between the two germline ends. The CDR3 sequence is 17 residues long. CDR3 region: CASSQGMREPSTDTQYF. In DNA, the CDR3 is TGCGCCAGCAGCCAAGGGATGAGGGAACCTAGCACAGATACGCAGTATTTT.

The chain joins TRBV30 to TRBJ1-1, with D hard to call. V was pared by 1 base and J by 11 bases, with 11 bases between. This CDR3 contains 11 residues. Germline V gene sequence: CDR1 GTSNPN, CDR2 SVGIG (reference sequence). The CDR3 region has the DNA TGTGCCTGGAGTGGGGCAGGCCCGGCTTTCTTT. Residues: CAWSGAGPAFF.

This clonotype came up a few times. The V call is TRBV24-1, the J call TRBJ1-3; TRBD1 is a possible D gene (6 bases). V lost 0 bases and J 3 bases, leaving 11 bases between the germline ends. This CDR3 region has 16 residues. Germline CDR1 KGHDR, CDR2 SFDVKD. The CDR3 DNA sequence: TGTGCCACCAGTGATTTGTTCAGGGGTGATGGAAACACCATATATTTT. This sequence encodes CATSDLFRGDGNTIYF.